The source of this TCR beta chain is a study of Ad26.COV2.S vaccination and SARS-CoV-2 variants. A note on this clone: Its antigen is undetermined.

TCRdb's table, derived via immunoSEQ multiplex PCR, lists solely in-frame clones and lacks some. The data contain about 680,000 clones, around 92% of them singletons. Notes on the study in general: Participants given vaccine showed non-spike TCR breadth similar to that of placebo recipients.

The treatment: roughly 19 received Ad26.COV2.S at low or high dose, single or two shots; 5 received placebo; per-sample allocation not given. Specimen acquisition occurred on day 63 following the initial vaccine or placebo injection. This person who donated was an adult of 18-55 years in Boston. The CDR3 consists of 14 residues. Trimming stripped 0 bases from V and 8 bases from J, with 11 bases between. Germline V gene lookup returns CDR1 GTSNPN and CDR2 SVGIG (reference sequence). Sample: peripheral blood, taken in a trial of Ad26.COV2.S vaccine versus placebo. The sequence derives from a person aged 18-60 years who received the Ad26.COV2.S COVID-19 vaccine or a placebo. V is TRBV30 and J is TRBJ1-6; no clear D. CDR3: CAWSVSPGDSPLHF. The CDR3 DNA reads TGTGCCTGGAGTGTATCCCCCGGGGATTCACCCCTCCACTTT.